This record covers a single T cell receptor (beta chain). A read error may produce the germline difference seen at one junction end. The treatment is: about 20 received Ad26.COV2.S at low or high dose, single or two shots; a few received placebo; per-sample allocation not given. Specimens were obtained on day 63 following the first vaccine or placebo injection. The germline CDR1 and CDR2 sequences are LNHDA and SQIVND (reference sequence). The CDR3 covers 14 residues. These data originate in a study of Ad26.COV2.S vaccination and SARS-CoV-2 variants. Only in-frame clones appear in the TCRdb table, and some are missing; sequencing was by immunoSEQ multiplex PCR. The sample yields 440,000 or so clones, roughly 87% seen once.

The chain links TRBV19 to TRBJ2-1, with 9 bases aligning to TRBD2. The TCR originated in a person between 18 and 59 years old who received the Ad26.COV2.S COVID-19 vaccine or a placebo. The sequencing used peripheral blood, collected in a trial of Ad26.COV2.S vaccine versus placebo. The CDR3 spells CASSSRGGRAGAVF. CDR3 DNA: TGTGCCAGTAGTTCACGGGGCGGGAGGGCCGGTGCGGTCTTC.